This record covers a single T cell receptor beta chain. This sample was taken from a study of T-cell memory formation after mild COVID-19. There are 15 residues in the CDR3. V lost 6 bases to trimming and J lost 2 bases, with 15 bases between them. Researchers used 5'RACE with constant-segment primers to make TCR alpha and TCR beta cDNA libraries that carry sample barcodes and UMIs. TCRdb reprocessed the 5' RACE reads via MiXCR and lists one record per CDR3 protein. Among about 410,000 distinct CDR3 sequences listed, roughly 18% were seen once. The sequencing sample was made of PBMCs or a T cell subset sorted from them (not recorded which). The genes are TRBV12-3 or TRBV12-4 and TRBJ2-3; D remains unclear. The receptor was isolated from a man in his late teens or twenties who had mild COVID-19 (a few samples of this study predate the infection). Cell type and time point are not known. The CDR3 reads CASRLQNLHTDTQYF. The DNA of the CDR3 is TGTGCCAGCAGACTCCAAAACCTCCACACAGATACGCAGTATTTT.